A selection of T cell receptor beta chains follows, all from one sample in a study of identical twins. One entry per CDR3 protein, called by TCRdb with MiXCR from the 5' RACE reads. This sample yields hundreds of thousands of distinct CDR3 sequences, of which about 18% are seen a single time; around 12% belongs to the top ten. These data were also filed under a second study, of T cells expressing NK-cell markers.

Sequencing was carried out using PBMCs. Receptors originate from a woman in her late teens or twenties in good health. Both conserved end residues are part of each CDR3. The order of the fields is J gene, clone size, V gene, D gene, CDR3 DNA, CDR3 protein. A D gene is named only where the DNA matches it firmly. Rows give clone size only sometimes, using once, few, many, or a class for an expanded clone.

j_call: TRBJ2-1
clone_size: many
v_call: TRBV10-3
d_call: TRBD2
cdr3_nt: TGTGCCATCAAAGGGACTAGCGGGAGGACAGCTATTAACTCCTACAATGAGCAGTTCTTC
cdr3_aa: CAIKGTSGRTAINSYNEQFF

j_call: TRBJ1-5
clone_size: .
v_call: TRBV7-8
d_call: .
cdr3_nt: TGTGCCAGCAGTCCTAACGTGGGGGCAGGGATTAATCAGCCCCAGCATTTT
cdr3_aa: CASSPNVGAGINQPQHF

j_call: TRBJ2-7
clone_size: .
v_call: TRBV27
d_call: TRBD1
cdr3_nt: TGTGCCAGCAGTTCAGGGACAGCAATCTCCTACGAGCAGTACTTC
cdr3_aa: CASSSGTAISYEQYF

j_call: TRBJ1-6
clone_size: .
v_call: TRBV10-3
d_call: .
cdr3_nt: TGTGCCATCGCAGACGACAGAAGTGGAAATTCACCCCTCCACTTT
cdr3_aa: CAIADDRSGNSPLHF

j_call: TRBJ2-6
clone_size: few
v_call: TRBV27
d_call: .
cdr3_nt: TGTGCCAGCAGTACCCTTTTGGGGAACTCTGGGGCCAACGTCCTGACTTTC
cdr3_aa: CASSTLLGNSGANVLTF

j_call: TRBJ2-7
clone_size: many
v_call: TRBV12-3/TRBV12-4
d_call: .
cdr3_nt: TGTGCCAGCAGTTTACTCTCCTACGAGCAGTACTTC
cdr3_aa: CASSLLSYEQYF

j_call: TRBJ1-1
clone_size: .
v_call: TRBV6-1
d_call: TRBD1
cdr3_nt: TGTGCCAGCAGCAGACAGGGGGCTCCTGAAGCTTTCTTT
cdr3_aa: CASSRQGAPEAFF

j_call: TRBJ1-2
clone_size: .
v_call: TRBV6-5
d_call: .
cdr3_nt: TGTGCCAGCAGTTCACAGGGACGGGGCAGAGATGGCTACACCTTC
cdr3_aa: CASSSQGRGRDGYTF

j_call: TRBJ2-7
clone_size: .
v_call: TRBV10-1
d_call: .
cdr3_nt: TGCGCCAGCAGTGAGTCGGTTGATCGGAGGGCCGCTCACGAGCAGTACTTC
cdr3_aa: CASSESVDRRAAHEQYF

j_call: TRBJ2-7
clone_size: .
v_call: TRBV12-3/TRBV12-4
d_call: TRBD1
cdr3_nt: TGTGCCAGCAGTTTAGCTCGGACAGGGGGTATGTACGAGCAGTACTTC
cdr3_aa: CASSLARTGGMYEQYF

j_call: TRBJ1-4
clone_size: .
v_call: TRBV7-6
d_call: TRBD1
cdr3_nt: TGTGCCAGCAGCTTTTCAGGGGGCCTTGGAAAACTGTTTTTT
cdr3_aa: CASSFSGGLGKLFF

j_call: TRBJ2-1
clone_size: .
v_call: TRBV6-5
d_call: .
cdr3_nt: TGTGCCAGCAGTTATGAGGGCCCCTCGAATGAGCAGTTCTTC
cdr3_aa: CASSYEGPSNEQFF

j_call: TRBJ2-3
clone_size: .
v_call: TRBV6-5
d_call: .
cdr3_nt: TGTGCCAGCAGTTACTCCAGGGTGGCAGATACGCAGTATTTT
cdr3_aa: CASSYSRVADTQYF

j_call: TRBJ2-3
clone_size: .
v_call: TRBV12-3/TRBV12-4
d_call: .
cdr3_nt: TGTGCCAGCAAGTGGCGGTCCTCTAGCACAGATACGCAGTATTTT
cdr3_aa: CASKWRSSSTDTQYF

j_call: TRBJ2-2
clone_size: .
v_call: TRBV4-1
d_call: .
cdr3_nt: TGCGCCAGCAGCCTGGGTGGGAGTCCCACCGGGGAGCTGTTTTTT
cdr3_aa: CASSLGGSPTGELFF

j_call: TRBJ2-1
clone_size: few
v_call: TRBV7-9
d_call: TRBD2
cdr3_nt: TGTGCCAGCAGCCCCCCCCGGGGGGTGCACGAGCAGTTCTTC
cdr3_aa: CASSPPRGVHEQFF

j_call: TRBJ2-1
clone_size: .
v_call: TRBV4-2
d_call: .
cdr3_nt: TGTGCCAGCAGCCAAGTCGAGTCGGGCGGTGAGCAGTTCTTC
cdr3_aa: CASSQVESGGEQFF

j_call: TRBJ1-2
clone_size: few
v_call: TRBV12-3/TRBV12-4
d_call: TRBD1
cdr3_nt: TGTGCCAGCAGTTTCTACAGGGGAGATGGCTACACCTTC
cdr3_aa: CASSFYRGDGYTF

j_call: TRBJ2-3
clone_size: .
v_call: TRBV7-9
d_call: .
cdr3_nt: TGTGCCAGCAGCTTTATCGGCGGGAACACAGATACGCAGTATTTT
cdr3_aa: CASSFIGGNTDTQYF

j_call: TRBJ2-1
clone_size: .
v_call: TRBV10-3
d_call: .
cdr3_nt: TGTGCCATCAGTGATTACGGGGGACAATACAATGAGCAGTTCTTC
cdr3_aa: CAISDYGGQYNEQFF

j_call: TRBJ2-1
clone_size: .
v_call: TRBV20-1
d_call: TRBD2
cdr3_nt: TGCAGTGCTAGTTCGACTAGCCGAGACAATGAGCAGTTCTTC
cdr3_aa: CSASSTSRDNEQFF

j_call: TRBJ1-1
clone_size: many
v_call: TRBV11-2
d_call: .
cdr3_nt: TGTGCCAGCAGCTTAGACGGACCCGGCGGGGCTTTCTTT
cdr3_aa: CASSLDGPGGAFF

j_call: TRBJ2-3
clone_size: .
v_call: TRBV7-9
d_call: TRBD2
cdr3_nt: TGTGCCAGCAGCGCCCCCGGAGCGGGAGGTCAGGCAGATACGCAGTATTTT
cdr3_aa: CASSAPGAGGQADTQYF

j_call: TRBJ2-2
clone_size: few
v_call: TRBV7-9
d_call: .
cdr3_nt: TGTGCCAGCAAATACGACGTCTGGAACACCGGGGAGCTGTTTTTT
cdr3_aa: CASKYDVWNTGELFF

j_call: TRBJ2-7
clone_size: .
v_call: TRBV12-3/TRBV12-4
d_call: .
cdr3_nt: TGTGCCAGCAGCTGGAGGACAGCTTCCTACGAGCAGTACTTC
cdr3_aa: CASSWRTASYEQYF

j_call: TRBJ2-1
clone_size: .
v_call: TRBV20-1
d_call: .
cdr3_nt: TGCAGTGCTATCAGCCCGGGGGTACATGAGCAGTTCTTC
cdr3_aa: CSAISPGVHEQFF

j_call: TRBJ2-1
clone_size: .
v_call: TRBV20-1
d_call: TRBD2
cdr3_nt: TGCAGTGCTAGAAGTAGCGGGCTTCTGCAGTTCTTC
cdr3_aa: CSARSSGLLQFF

j_call: TRBJ1-2
clone_size: .
v_call: TRBV6-4
d_call: TRBD1
cdr3_nt: TGTGCCAGCAGTGACTCGCCGGGACAGGGTTATGGCTACACCTTC
cdr3_aa: CASSDSPGQGYGYTF

j_call: TRBJ1-1
clone_size: .
v_call: TRBV18
d_call: .
cdr3_nt: TGTGCCAGCTCACCGACAAATCAGAACACTGAAGCTTTCTTT
cdr3_aa: CASSPTNQNTEAFF

j_call: TRBJ2-7
clone_size: few
v_call: TRBV20-1
d_call: TRBD2
cdr3_nt: TGCAGTGCCCGGACTAGCGGGAGACCCGAGCAGTACTTC
cdr3_aa: CSARTSGRPEQYF

j_call: TRBJ2-7
clone_size: many
v_call: TRBV12-3/TRBV12-4
d_call: .
cdr3_nt: TGTGCCAGCAGTTCTGCTTTCGAGCAGTACTTC
cdr3_aa: CASSSAFEQYF

j_call: TRBJ1-1
clone_size: .
v_call: TRBV2
d_call: .
cdr3_nt: TGTGCCAGCAGTGAGCGTGAGAGGTACACTGAAGCTTTCTTT
cdr3_aa: CASSERERYTEAFF

j_call: TRBJ2-5
clone_size: few
v_call: TRBV12-3/TRBV12-4
d_call: TRBD2
cdr3_nt: TGTGCCAGCAGTTTGGAGGGACTATCTTTGTGGGAGACCCAGTACTTC
cdr3_aa: CASSLEGLSLWETQYF

j_call: TRBJ2-2
clone_size: .
v_call: TRBV9
d_call: TRBD2
cdr3_nt: TGTGCCAGCAGCGTCCGTAGCGGGGGGGGAACCGGGGAGCTGTTTTTT
cdr3_aa: CASSVRSGGGTGELFF

j_call: TRBJ1-1
clone_size: .
v_call: TRBV12-3/TRBV12-4
d_call: .
cdr3_nt: TGTGCCAGCTTCGCCCGGGGTCACGAACGTTTCTTT
cdr3_aa: CASFARGHERFF

j_call: TRBJ2-7
clone_size: .
v_call: TRBV5-1
d_call: TRBD2
cdr3_nt: TGCGCCAGCAGCTTGGCCGGGACTAGTGGCGAGCAGTACTTC
cdr3_aa: CASSLAGTSGEQYF

j_call: TRBJ2-3
clone_size: few
v_call: TRBV29-1
d_call: .
cdr3_nt: TGCAGCGCTGATATGGGACTCCTGCTCGACGATACGCAGTATTTT
cdr3_aa: CSADMGLLLDDTQYF

j_call: TRBJ1-6
clone_size: .
v_call: TRBV12-3/TRBV12-4
d_call: .
cdr3_nt: TGTGCCAGCAGTTTAGAATTGCGAGGAGGAGGGTCCTATAATTCACCCCTCCACTTT
cdr3_aa: CASSLELRGGGSYNSPLHF

j_call: TRBJ2-2
clone_size: few
v_call: TRBV4-2
d_call: TRBD1
cdr3_nt: TGTGCCAGCAGCCAAGATAGGACAGGGAGTGACACCGGGGAGCTGTTTTTT
cdr3_aa: CASSQDRTGSDTGELFF

j_call: TRBJ2-7
clone_size: .
v_call: TRBV29-1
d_call: .
cdr3_nt: TGCAGCGTTGAGGTGCGGGCGCCCTACGAGCAGTACTTC
cdr3_aa: CSVEVRAPYEQYF

j_call: TRBJ2-4
clone_size: .
v_call: TRBV20-1
d_call: .
cdr3_nt: TGCAGTGCCAACGTGCCTAGCCCAAAAAACATTCAGTACTTC
cdr3_aa: CSANVPSPKNIQYF

j_call: TRBJ2-7
clone_size: .
v_call: TRBV7-2
d_call: .
cdr3_nt: TGTGCCAGCAGCCTCTACTTGGCCTCGGGAGAGCAGTACTTC
cdr3_aa: CASSLYLASGEQYF

j_call: TRBJ2-7
clone_size: .
v_call: TRBV12-3/TRBV12-4
d_call: .
cdr3_nt: TGTGCCAGCAGATTTGGACGGACCTACGAGCAGTACTTC
cdr3_aa: CASRFGRTYEQYF

j_call: TRBJ2-7
clone_size: many
v_call: TRBV12-3/TRBV12-4
d_call: .
cdr3_nt: TGTGCCAGCAGTGAGTCAGGAACCTACGAGCAGTACTTC
cdr3_aa: CASSESGTYEQYF

j_call: TRBJ2-5
clone_size: .
v_call: TRBV29-1
d_call: TRBD2
cdr3_nt: TGCAGCGTTGGTTCGTGGGAGGGAGAGACCCAGTACTTC
cdr3_aa: CSVGSWEGETQYF

j_call: TRBJ1-4
clone_size: .
v_call: TRBV20-1
d_call: .
cdr3_nt: TGCAGTGCTAGAGATCAGGGCCTAACTAATGAAAAACTGTTTTTT
cdr3_aa: CSARDQGLTNEKLFF